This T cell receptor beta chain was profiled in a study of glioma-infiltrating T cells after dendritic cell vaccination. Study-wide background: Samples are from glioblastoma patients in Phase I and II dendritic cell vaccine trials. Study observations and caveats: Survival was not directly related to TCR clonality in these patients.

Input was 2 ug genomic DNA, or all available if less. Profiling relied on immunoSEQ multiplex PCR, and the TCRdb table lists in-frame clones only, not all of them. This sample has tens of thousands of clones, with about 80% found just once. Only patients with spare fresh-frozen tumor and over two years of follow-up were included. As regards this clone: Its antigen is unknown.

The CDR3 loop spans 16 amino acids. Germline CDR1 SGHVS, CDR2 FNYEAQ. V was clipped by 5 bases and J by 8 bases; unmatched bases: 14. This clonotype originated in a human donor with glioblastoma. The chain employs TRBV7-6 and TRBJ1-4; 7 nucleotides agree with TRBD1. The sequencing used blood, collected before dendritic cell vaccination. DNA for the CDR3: TGTGCCAGCAGCGGATGGAGACAGGGCGTTGAGGAAAAACTGTTTTTT. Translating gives CASSGWRQGVEEKLFF.